The subject of this entry is one TCR beta chain. A junction boundary mismatches the germline segment, possibly from a read error. Germline CDR1 is SGHRS and CDR2 is YFSETQ. This CDR3 is 18 amino acids long. The sample belongs to a study of blood T cell repertoires in COVID-19. As for the study in general: The samples span acute and convalescent COVID-19 from the United States, Italy and Spain. The cDNA or gDNA used as material had been derived from T cells, B-cell-depleted T cells, or PBMCs.

Original handling: Amplifying reference gene primers gave estimates of nucleated cell counts. Clones were read by immunoSEQ multiplex PCR, and TCRdb kept only the in-frame ones, dropping some. The V and J calls and clone size were taken over from that table, and D and trimming were inferred from the DNA. In the table there are approximately 120,000 clones, around 83% of which are singletons. The chain carries TRBV5-1 and TRBJ2-2; 12 bases align to TRBD2. The sequencing input was peripheral blood. The sequence was collected from an elderly man with active or convalescent COVID-19. The CDR3 loop is CASSRQATSGGNSGELFF. The CDR3, as DNA: TGCGCCAGCAGCCGCCAAGCCACTAGCGGGGGGAACTCCGGGGAGCTGTTTTTT. Using reference TRBV5-1 and TRBJ2-2 for the parts outside the CDR3, the full variable domain is KAGVTQTPRYLIKTRGQQVTLSCSPISGHRSVSWYQQTPGQGLQFLFEYFSETQRNKGNFPGRFSGRQFSNSRSEMNVSTLELGDSALYLCASSRQATSGGNSGELFFGEGSRLTVL.